This T cell receptor (beta chain) was found in a study of blood T cell repertoires in COVID-19. Study information: Sources were T cells, B-cell-depleted T cells, or PBMCs; the material itself was cDNA or gDNA.

Profiled with immunoSEQ multiplex PCR; TCRdb holds only in-frame clones, not every one. The table shows 350,000 to 450,000 clones, with over 85% occurring only once. Residents of about two dozen US areas, aged roughly 18 to 89 years, made up the participants. The study assigned cohorts using participant-reported clinical history. Two negative PCRs, clearance, or symptom resolution were required of recovered Cohort 3 donors. The CDR3 sequence is 13 residues long. V dropped 7 bases and J dropped 10; count of bases not matched to a gene: 9. The germline V gene encodes CDR1 MNHEY and CDR2 SVGAGI. The receptor comes from a woman in her 30s who had recovered from COVID-19. The chain carries TRBV6-5 and TRBJ1-4; the match to TRBD1 covers 7 bases. Sequenced input: PBMCs or T cells enriched from blood (not recorded which). The CDR3 sequence: CASTRQGSTKLFF. The DNA of the CDR3 is TGTGCCAGCACCAGACAGGGCTCGACAAAACTGTTTTTT.